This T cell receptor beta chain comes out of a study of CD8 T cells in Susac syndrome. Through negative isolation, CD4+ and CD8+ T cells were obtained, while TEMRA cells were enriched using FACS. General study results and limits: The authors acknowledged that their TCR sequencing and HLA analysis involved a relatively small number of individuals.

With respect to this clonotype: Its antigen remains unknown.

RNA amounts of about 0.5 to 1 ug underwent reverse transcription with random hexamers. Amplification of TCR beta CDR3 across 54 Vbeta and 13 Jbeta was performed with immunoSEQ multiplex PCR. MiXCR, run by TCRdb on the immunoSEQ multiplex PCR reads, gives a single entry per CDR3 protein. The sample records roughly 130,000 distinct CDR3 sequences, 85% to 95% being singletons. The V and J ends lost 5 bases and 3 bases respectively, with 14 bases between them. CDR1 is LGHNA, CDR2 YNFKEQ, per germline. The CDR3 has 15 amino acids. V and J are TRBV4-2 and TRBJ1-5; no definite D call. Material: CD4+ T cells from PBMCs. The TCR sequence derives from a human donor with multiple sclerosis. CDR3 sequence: CASSFGSDPNQPQHF. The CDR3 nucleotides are TGTGCCAGCAGCTTCGGAAGTGATCCCAATCAGCCCCAGCATTTT.